This TCR beta chain emerged from a study of blood T cell repertoires in COVID-19. As for the study in general: COVID-19 samples, acute and convalescent, were from the United States, Italy and Spain.

Original analysis: The authors estimated nucleated cell counts from reference gene primer amplification. Sequencing used immunoSEQ multiplex PCR; TCRdb keeps in-frame clones, though not all of them. The V and J calls and clone size are taken from that table; D and trimming were inferred from the DNA. The data show hundreds of thousands of clones, approximately 87% seen once. There are 14 residues in the CDR3. Germline-derived CDR1 and CDR2 are SGHKS and YYEKEE (reference sequence). The ends lost 2 bases at V and 11 bases at J; junction bases unmatched: 11. The receptor comes from a woman between 50 and 59 years old who had recovered from COVID-19. Material: peripheral blood. The V call is TRBV5-5, the J call TRBJ2-3; 7 bases line up with TRBD1. In nucleotides, the CDR3 is TGTGCCAGCAGCTTTGGGGACGCGACAGGGCAGCAGTATTTT. Translating gives CASSFGDATGQQYF.